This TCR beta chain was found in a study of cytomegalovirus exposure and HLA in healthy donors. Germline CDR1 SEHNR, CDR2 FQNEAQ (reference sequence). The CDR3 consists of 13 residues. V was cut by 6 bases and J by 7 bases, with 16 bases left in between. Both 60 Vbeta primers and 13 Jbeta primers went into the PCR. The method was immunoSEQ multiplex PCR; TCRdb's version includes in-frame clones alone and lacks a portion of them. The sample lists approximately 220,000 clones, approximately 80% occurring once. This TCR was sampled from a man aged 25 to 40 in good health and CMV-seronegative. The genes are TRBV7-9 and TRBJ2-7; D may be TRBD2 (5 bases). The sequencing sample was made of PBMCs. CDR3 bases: TGTGCCAGCAGTCAATCAGCTTCGGGGGAGCAGTACTTC. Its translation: CASSQSASGEQYF.